This passage covers 2 T cell receptor beta chains from one sample sequenced in a study of cytomegalovirus exposure and HLA in healthy donors. Primers for the PCR totalled 60 Vbeta and 13 Jbeta. Some clones are missing from TCRdb's copy, which holds only in-frame ones; the method was immunoSEQ multiplex PCR. Of around 150,000 clones in the sample, about 68% were seen once. Sequencing was carried out using PBMCs. Every receptor here comes from a human donor in good health.

V is TRBV10-1 and J is TRBJ1-3; 7 positions match TRBD1. The CDR3 covers 14 residues. The trim removed 3 bases at V and 7 bases at J, leaving 6 bases unmatched. Germline assignment: CDR1 WNHNN and CDR2 SYGVQD (reference sequence). The CDR3 region is CASSDSTGMNTIYF. In DNA, the CDR3 is TGCGCCAGCAGTGACTCGACAGGGATGAACACCATATATTTT.

V and J are TRBV9 and TRBJ2-7; D is uncertain. This CDR3 region has 16 residues. The germline CDR1 and CDR2 sequences are SGDLS and YYNGEE. The ends were cut back, 0 bases at V and 0 bases at J, with 13 bases in the middle. The CDR3 protein is CASSVEQTNYSYEQYF. CDR3 nucleotide sequence: TGTGCCAGCAGCGTAGAACAGACAAATTACTCCTACGAGCAGTACTTC.